The clone carrying this T cell receptor beta chain was seen only once. Losses at the gene ends were 5 bases for V and 3 bases for J; bases not matched to a gene: 4. Germline lookup yields CDR1 SGHTA and CDR2 FQGNSA. The CDR3 is made up of 14 amino acids. The record originates from a study of blood T cell repertoires in COVID-19. Study information: Samples came from the United States, Italy and Spain, spanning acute and convalescent COVID-19. T cells, B-cell-depleted T cells, or PBMCs supplied cDNA or gDNA.

As handled by the study authors: Amplification from reference gene primers served as the basis for estimated nucleated cell counts. Here immunoSEQ multiplex PCR was the method, and the copy in TCRdb shows in-frame clones only, minus some. That table gives V, J and clone size, and the DNA gave D and trimming. The sample lists about 250,000 clones, around 88% occurring once. The chain carries TRBV7-2 and TRBJ1-2, with 9 bases identical to TRBD1. The sequence was collected from a man at least 80 years old with acute or convalescent COVID-19. Material: peripheral blood. The CDR3 here is CASSPTGGDYGYTF. The CDR3 region has the DNA TGTGCCAGCAGCCCTACAGGGGGCGACTATGGCTACACCTTC.